A single sample is the source of the 23 T cell receptor beta chains below, sequenced in a study of CD8+ T cells in alopecia areata. Investigators isolated RNA and reverse transcribed it into cDNA to act as the sequencing template. TCRdb's copy holds only in-frame clones and misses some; the assay was immunoSEQ multiplex PCR. The repertoire holds 150,000 or so clones, with more than 45% as singletons. Sequencing was carried out using CD4+ T cells sorted from blood. The receptor source for this set is a human donor with alopecia areata.

This clone was picked up one time. The sample holds other DNA sequences that translate to the same CDR3. The V gene is TRBV29-1, the J gene TRBJ1-2, with 7 bases fitting TRBD1. Germline CDR1 reads SQVTM; CDR2 reads ANQGSEA. The CDR3 runs 13 residues. J was trimmed by 8 bases and V by 3 bases; bases with no gene match: 9. The CDR3 here is CSVERQGEGGYTF. As DNA, the CDR3 is TGCAGCGTTGAGAGGCAGGGGGAAGGAGGCTACACCTTC. The full variable domain, with the rest looked up from reference TRBV29-1 and TRBJ1-2, is SAVISQKPSRDICQRGTSLTIQCQVDSQVTMMFWYRQQPGQSLTLIATANQGSEATYESGFVIDKFPISRPNLTFSTLTVSNMSPEDSSIYLCSVERQGEGGYTFGSGTRLTVV.

This clone came up a few times. The chain recombines TRBV18 with TRBJ1-5; no clear D. The CDR3 is 13 amino acids. V gave up 2 bases and J gave up 6 bases, with 8 bases separating them. The germline V gene has CDR1 KGHSH and CDR2 LQKENI. The CDR3 DNA sequence: TGTGCCAGCTCACCAGGGGAGGGTCAGCCCCAGCATTTT. It yields the protein CASSPGEGQPQHF. The whole variable domain, remainder taken from reference TRBV18 and TRBJ1-5, is NAGVMQNPRHLVRRRGQEARLRCSPMKGHSHVYWYRQLPEEGLKFMVYLQKENIIDESGMPKERFSAEFPKEGPSILRIQQVVRGDSAAYFCASSPGEGQPQHFGDGTRLSIL.

This chain uses TRBV29-1 with TRBJ1-2, with TRBD1 identical over 8 bases. Germline V lookup: CDR1 SQVTM, CDR2 ANQGSEA. The CDR3 is 13 amino acids. Trimming at V came to 4 bases and at J to 7 bases, leaving 8 bases not matched to a gene. CDR3: CSVGQGLLSGYTF. DNA of the CDR3: TGCAGCGTTGGACAGGGGCTTCTTAGTGGCTACACCTTC.

This chain links TRBV9 with TRBJ2-5; maybe TRBD2 (6 bases). Germline-derived CDR1 and CDR2 are SGDLS and YYNGEE. V lost 2 bases and J lost 7, with 24 bases in between. CDR3 length: 17 amino acids. The CDR3 loop is CASSVGTQRTTFSTQYF. For the CDR3, the DNA is TGTGCCAGCAGCGTCGGGACCCAGAGGACTACCTTTTCGACCCAGTACTTC. The entire variable domain, with the rest obtained from reference TRBV9 and TRBJ2-5, is as follows: DSGVTQTPKHLITATGQRVTLRCSPRSGDLSVYWYQQSLDQGLQFLIQYYNGEERAKGNILERFSAQQFPDLHSELNLSSLELGDSALYFCASSVGTQRTTFSTQYFGPGTRLLVL.

The genes are TRBV30 and TRBJ1-2, with 7 bases fitting TRBD1. Germline V gene lookup returns CDR1 GTSNPN and CDR2 SVGIG (reference sequence). This CDR3 has 13 residues. V shed 1 base and J 6 bases; nucleotides not matched to a gene: 5. The CDR3: CAWSEQGTDGYTF. CDR3 sequence (DNA): TGTGCCTGGAGTGAACAGGGGACGGATGGCTACACCTTC.

The rearrangement joins TRBV7-2 to TRBJ1-2; TRBD1 matches at 11 bases. The V and J ends lost 5 bases and 7 bases, in that order; junction bases with no gene match: 9. The germline CDR1 and CDR2 sequences are SGHTA and FQGNSA. This CDR3 is built from 15 residues. The CDR3 protein is CASSPDTGQGAGYTF. DNA for the CDR3: TGTGCCAGCAGCCCTGACACAGGACAGGGGGCTGGCTACACCTTC.

The chain employs TRBV13 and TRBJ2-1, with 8 nucleotides matching TRBD2. V trimming: 4 bases; J trimming: 0 bases; junction bases outside the gene matches: 11. The germline V gene encodes CDR1 PRHDT and CDR2 FYEKMQ (reference sequence). The CDR3 is 18 residues long. CDR3 in amino acids: CASSSRPGRVSSYNEQFF. As DNA, the CDR3 is TGTGCCAGCAGCTCGAGACCCGGGAGGGTTAGCTCCTACAATGAGCAGTTCTTC. The whole variable domain, remainder taken from reference TRBV13 and TRBJ2-1, is AAGVIQSPRHLIKEKRETATLKCYPIPRHDTVYWYQQGPGQDPQFLISFYEKMQSDKGSIPDRFSAQQFSDYHSELNMSSLELGDSALYFCASSSRPGRVSSYNEQFFGPGTRLTVL.

The V gene is TRBV27, the J gene TRBJ2-3, with TRBD1 as a possible D gene (6 bases). V lost 6 bases and J 6 bases, leaving 13 bases between the germline ends. CDR1 and CDR2 (germline): MNHEY, SMNVEV (reference sequence). The CDR3 consists of 13 residues. CDR3 amino acids: CASRKQGYDTQYF. CDR3 in DNA: TGTGCCAGCAGGAAACAGGGTTACGATACGCAGTATTTT.

The chain recombines TRBV4-2 with TRBJ2-1; 12 positions match TRBD2. The CDR3 is 16 residues long. Germline CDR1 LGHNA, CDR2 YNFKEQ. The V segment lost 0 bases and the J segment 8 bases; nucleotides outside the gene matches: 5. The CDR3 protein is CASSQELAGGPDEQFF. DNA for the CDR3: TGTGCCAGCAGCCAAGAGCTAGCGGGAGGGCCGGATGAGCAGTTCTTC.

This rearrangement joins TRBV12-5 to TRBJ2-5, with 9 bases identical to TRBD1. Germline loops: CDR1 LGHNT, CDR2 FRNRAP. The V and J ends lost 5 bases and 2 bases, in that order; junction bases with no gene match: 3. The CDR3 sequence is 14 residues long. CDR3 protein: CASGPGTGQETQYF. DNA of the CDR3: TGTGCTAGTGGTCCCGGGACAGGGCAAGAGACCCAGTACTTC. The entire variable domain, with the rest obtained from reference TRBV12-5 and TRBJ2-5, is as follows: DARVTQTPRHKVTEMGQEVTMRCQPILGHNTVFWYRQTMMQGLELLAYFRNRAPLDDSGMPKDRFSAEMPDATLATLKIQPSEPRDSAVYFCASGPGTGQETQYFGPGTRLLVL.

This clone showed up just a few times. The chain joins TRBV25-1 to TRBJ2-1, with D possibly TRBD2 on 5 matching bases. The germline V and J ends were trimmed by 0 bases and 0 bases, with 9 bases remaining between them. The CDR3 is made up of 16 amino acids. Germline CDR1 MGHDK, CDR2 SYGVNS. The CDR3 nucleotides are TGTGCCAGCAGTGAATACGAGCGGACCTCCTACAATGAGCAGTTCTTC. Translated: CASSEYERTSYNEQFF.

This clone was observed a few times. The CDR3 reads CASGTSGNEQFF. For the CDR3, the DNA is TGCGCCAGCGGGACTAGCGGCAATGAGCAGTTCTTC. The rearrangement links TRBV10-1 to TRBJ2-1, with TRBD2 matching 11 bases. Per the germline V gene, CDR1 is WNHNN and CDR2 is SYGVQD (reference sequence). Trimming cost V 8 bases and J 6 bases; bases outside gene matches: 0. The CDR3 covers 12 residues.

This chain connects TRBV28 to TRBJ2-7; D is possibly TRBD1 (5 bases). The germline V gene has CDR1 MDHEN and CDR2 SYDVKM. The CDR3 totals 13 residues. Trimming removed 3 bases from V and 4 bases from J, with 10 bases in between. The CDR3 bases are TGTGCCAGCAGTTTCATCCAGGGATACGAGCAGTACTTC. This codes for CASSFIQGYEQYF.

This clone was found a few times. CDR3 loop: CSVPGTVNTEAFF. DNA for the CDR3: TGCAGCGTTCCCGGGACAGTGAACACTGAAGCTTTCTTT. The chain recombines TRBV29-1 with TRBJ1-1, with 7 bases identical to TRBD1. Germline CDR1 reads SQVTM; CDR2 reads ANQGSEA. With 5 bases clipped from V and 0 bases from J, the junction kept 3 bases outside the gene matches. The length of the CDR3 is 13 residues.

V is TRBV5-1 and J is TRBJ2-7, with 8 bases that match TRBD1. V shed 4 bases, J shed 4 bases, and the junction held 7 bases outside the gene matches. The V gene's germline CDR1 is SGHRS and CDR2 YFSETQ. The length of the CDR3 is 14 residues. The CDR3 sequence: CASSPRTGRYEQYF. As DNA, the CDR3 is TGCGCCAGCAGCCCCAGGACAGGGCGGTACGAGCAGTACTTC.

This clone was counted once. The CDR3 reads CASSQAYRNLETQYF. CDR3 DNA sequence: TGTGCCAGCAGCCAAGCCTATCGGAATTTGGAGACCCAGTACTTC. The chain combines TRBV4-2 with TRBJ2-5; D uncertain. Trimming took off 1 base at V and 5 bases at J, with 14 bases between the two ends. Germline CDR1 and CDR2: LGHNA and YNFKEQ. The CDR3 is 15 amino acids.

The chain couples TRBV29-1 to TRBJ1-2, with a tentative D call TRBD1 (5 bases). CDR1 is SQVTM and CDR2 is ANQGSEA in the germline V gene. The CDR3 runs 12 residues. The germline V and J ends were trimmed by 4 bases and 8 bases, with 14 bases remaining between them. The DNA of the CDR3 is TGCAGCGTTGTGGGGACCCGAGGCGGCTACACCTTC. Translated, it gives CSVVGTRGGYTF.

The V and J genes are TRBV6-1 and TRBJ2-7; D is uncertain. Deletions cut 0 bases from V and 0 bases from J, with 18 bases between. In germline, CDR1 is MNHNS, CDR2 SASEGT. The CDR3 contains 18 residues. CDR3 region: CASSEAPSRKTRSYEQYF. The CDR3 coding sequence is TGTGCCAGCAGTGAAGCGCCCTCCAGAAAAACCCGCTCCTACGAGCAGTACTTC.

With regard to this clone: The CDR3 does not end in the conserved phenylalanine or tryptophan, so this is likely a read error. The chain joins TRBV15 to TRBJ1-1; possible D gene TRBD1, 5 bases. V gave up 4 bases and J gave up 2 bases, with 8 bases separating them. Per germline, CDR1 LNHNV and CDR2 YYDKDF (reference sequence). The CDR3 is 13 residues long. The CDR3 loop reads CATSKQGNTEAFL. The CDR3 DNA is TGTGCCACCAGCAAGCAGGGAAACACTGAAGCTTTCCTT.

This clone showed up just a few times. Here the CDR3 DNA reads TGTGCCAGCCTCGGGGCGGGAGGGTTGCATGAGCAGTTCTTC. It is translated as CASLGAGGLHEQFF. V usage is TRBV27 and J usage is TRBJ2-1; 9 positions agree with TRBD2. V gave up 8 bases and J gave up 8 bases; unmatched junction bases: 10. The CDR3 runs to 14 residues. Germline V gene data show CDR1 as MNHEY and CDR2 as SMNVEV (reference sequence).

V and J are TRBV30 and TRBJ1-2; weak D call: TRBD1 (5 bases). The V gene's germline CDR1 is GTSNPN and CDR2 SVGIG (reference sequence). The CDR3 length is 14 residues. V lost 2 bases and J lost 8, with 18 bases in between. The CDR3 coding sequence is TGTGCCTGGAGTCCAAAGACAGTCTGGTCCGGCTACACCTTC. Protein: CAWSPKTVWSGYTF. Drawing the rest from reference TRBV30 and TRBJ1-2, the complete variable domain is SQTIHQWPATLVQPVGSPLSLECTVEGTSNPNLYWYRQAAGRGLQLLFYSVGIGQISSEVPQNLSASRPQDRQFILSSKKLLLSDSGFYLCAWSPKTVWSGYTFGSGTRLTVV.

This clone has more than one count but fewer than ten. The chain employs TRBV29-1 and TRBJ2-3; weak D call: TRBD2 (7 bases). Between the trimmed V and J ends, which lost 4 bases and 0 bases, there was a span of 20 bases. Germline V lookup: CDR1 SQVTM, CDR2 ANQGSEA. This CDR3 has 17 amino acids. The CDR3 DNA is TGCAGCGTTGTTGGGGGGGGGCTCGGACAGAGCACAGATACGCAGTATTTT. This translates into CSVVGGGLGQSTDTQYF.

This rearrangement joins TRBV28 to TRBJ2-1; no clear D. CDR1 and CDR2 from the germline V gene are MDHEN and SYDVKM. This CDR3 comprises 10 residues. Trimming removed 6 bases at V and 7 bases at J, with 4 bases between. The CDR3 DNA sequence: TGTGCCAGCAGGGAGAATGAGCAGTTCTTC. It translates to CASRENEQFF.